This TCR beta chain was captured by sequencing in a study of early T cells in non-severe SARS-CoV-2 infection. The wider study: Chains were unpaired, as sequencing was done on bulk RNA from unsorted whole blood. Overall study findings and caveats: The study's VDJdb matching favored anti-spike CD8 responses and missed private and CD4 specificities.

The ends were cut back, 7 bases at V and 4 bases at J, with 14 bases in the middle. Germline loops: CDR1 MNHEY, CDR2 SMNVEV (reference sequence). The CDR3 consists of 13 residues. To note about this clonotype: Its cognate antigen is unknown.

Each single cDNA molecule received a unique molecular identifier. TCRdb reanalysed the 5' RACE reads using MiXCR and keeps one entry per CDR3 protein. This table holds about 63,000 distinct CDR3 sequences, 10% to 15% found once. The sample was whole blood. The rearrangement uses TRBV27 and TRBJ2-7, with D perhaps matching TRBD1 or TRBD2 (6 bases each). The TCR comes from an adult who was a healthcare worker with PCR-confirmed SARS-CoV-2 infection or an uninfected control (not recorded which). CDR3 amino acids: CASTTQGGYEQYF. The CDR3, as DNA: TGTGCCAGCACAACACAGGGAGGATACGAGCAGTACTTC.